Here is one T cell receptor (beta chain) with its context. TCRdb independently ran MiXCR on the 5' RACE reads; one entry per CDR3 protein. The sample has some 300,000 distinct CDR3 sequences; around a fifth are singletons. These data are taken from a study of T-cell memory formation after mild COVID-19. Study-wide background: TCR clusters were largely donor specific.

What was sequenced was PBMCs or a T cell subset sorted from them (not recorded which). The sequence came from a man younger than 35 who had mild COVID-19 (a few samples of this study predate the infection). Cell type and time point are not known.

CDR3 bases: TGCGCCAGCAGCCAAGACGCGCAGGGCGAGAACATTCAGTACTTC. Its translation: CASSQDAQGENIQYF. This sequence joins TRBV4-3 and TRBJ2-4, with D perhaps TRBD1 (5 bases). The CDR3 extends over 15 amino acids. V lost 0 bases and J lost 7, with 13 bases in between. The germline gives CDR1 LGHNA, CDR2 YSLEER.